This T cell receptor beta chain was sequenced during a study of Tregs in tolerant kidney transplant recipients. Study-level results: Few patients were studied, so findings need validation in larger groups.

Remarks on this clone: Its matching antigen is unknown.

Profiling relied on immunoSEQ multiplex PCR, and the TCRdb table lists in-frame clones only, not all of them. The data contain about 110,000 clones, around 91% of them singletons. CD4+CD25+CD127- Tregs, CD4+CD25- non-Tregs, CD4 and CD8 cells were sorted. The CDR3 loop spans 19 amino acids. Trimming pared 0 bases from V and 1 base from J, leaving 16 bases between. Per germline, CDR1 LGHNA and CDR2 YSLEER. This specimen was CD4+ T cells from blood, taken before the transplant. The chain couples TRBV4-3 to TRBJ2-6; possibly TRBD1 for D (6 bases). This TCR was recovered from a human donor who received a combined kidney and bone marrow transplant. The CDR3 coding sequence is TGCGCCAGCAGCCAAGAAGGTCAGGGGATTTGGTCTGGGGCCAACGTCCTGACTTTC. Translated, it gives CASSQEGQGIWSGANVLTF.